The 23 T cell receptor beta chains in this list originate from one sample, sequenced in a study of T cell responses to AZD1222 COVID-19 vaccine listed by TCRdb under 2021. The label giving this sample's time point can be read as: about 28 days (+/-7) after the second vaccine dose. Library generation was performed with the immunoSEQ multiplex PCR assay. In TCRdb, the immuneACCESS table is reduced to in-frame sequences with V and J assigned. These tables do not hold every clone; where another copy was compared, an unresolved V gene accounts for under half, and the others remain unexplained. This sample has more than 150,000 clones in its table, and 91% of those were observed once. 3% to 3.5% of the sample is held by the ten biggest clonotypes. The sequenced sample was peripheral blood, obtained 28 days after the second AZD1222 dose. These receptors came from an adult who received the AZD1222 COVID-19 vaccine.

The V gene is TRBV30, the J gene TRBJ2-2; a weak D match, TRBD2 (5 bases). V was cut by 5 bases and J by 1 base, with 14 bases left in between. The CDR3 is 15 amino acids. Germline CDR1 is GTSNPN and CDR2 is SVGIG (reference sequence). Written as DNA, the CDR3 is TGTGCCTGGGCCCAACTAGACTTGAACACCGGGGAGCTGTTTTTT. Its translation: CAWAQLDLNTGELFF.

The gene calls are TRBV4-2 and TRBJ2-7; D call uncertain. Germline V gene sequence: CDR1 LGHNA, CDR2 YNFKEQ. V gave up 2 bases and J gave up 5 bases, with 10 bases separating them. This CDR3 contains 13 residues. CDR3 DNA sequence: TGTGCCAGCAGCCAATATAGTCGGAACGAGCAGTACTTC. This translates into CASSQYSRNEQYF.

This rearrangement joins TRBV9 to TRBJ2-2; the D gene is possibly TRBD1 (6 bases). This CDR3 comprises 15 residues. Trimming took 4 bases from V and 8 from J, leaving 18 bases between them. From germline, CDR1 is SGDLS and CDR2 YYNGEE. CDR3 region: CASSRDNNLRGELFF. As DNA, the CDR3 is TGTGCCAGCAGCCGGGACAACAACCTTAGGGGGGAGCTGTTTTTT.

The gene calls are TRBV6-5 and TRBJ1-1, with D hard to call. This CDR3 has 13 amino acids. Trimming left V 5 bases short and J 3 bases short, with 10 bases between. Germline lookup yields CDR1 MNHEY and CDR2 SVGAGI. This CDR3 is CASSTSGDTEAFF. CDR3 bases: TGTGCCAGCAGTACCAGCGGAGACACTGAAGCTTTCTTT.

This clone occurred once. The CDR3, as DNA: TGTGCCCAGCTCAACAGGGCTAACTATGGCTACACCTTC. As protein: CAQLNRANYGYTF. The chain joins TRBV21-1 to TRBJ1-2; TRBD1 reflects the table's D call only, with no check against the DNA. TRBV21-1 is termed a pseudogene. There are 13 residues in the CDR3.

This clone has only one observation. The rearrangement links TRBV11-3 to TRBJ2-3, with 10 bases lining up with TRBD2. This CDR3 is built from 15 residues. The junction had 6 bases not matched to a gene; V was cut back by 5 bases and J by 4 bases. Germline V lookup: CDR1 SGHNT, CDR2 YENEEA. For the CDR3, the DNA is TGTGCCAGCAGCGAGCGGGAGGGCCGGCCAGATACGCAGTATTTT. As protein: CASSEREGRPDTQYF.

This clone has just one count. This chain links TRBV6-5 with TRBJ2-4; no clear D gene. The CDR3 extends over 15 amino acids. Germline CDR1 MNHEY, CDR2 SVGAGI. Deletions cut 6 bases from V and 0 bases from J, with 12 bases between. The CDR3 sequence: CASRTVILAKNIQYF. In DNA form, the CDR3 reads TGTGCCAGCAGAACAGTAATACTAGCCAAAAACATTCAGTACTTC.

The CDR3 sequence: CASSRIAGVKYNEQFF. The CDR3 bases are TGTGCCAGCAGCCGAATAGCGGGAGTCAAGTACAATGAGCAGTTCTTC. V usage is TRBV14 and J usage is TRBJ2-1; 9 bases agree with TRBD2. J gave up 4 bases and V 4 bases, and 8 bases lay outside the gene matches. CDR1 is SGHDN, CDR2 FVKESK, per germline. The CDR3 contains 16 residues.

This clone was seen more than once but under ten times. This sequence joins TRBV29-1 and TRBJ1-2; D might be TRBD1 (5 bases). V lost 4 bases to trimming and J lost 8 bases, with 23 bases between them. The CDR3 covers 15 residues. The V gene's germline CDR1 is SQVTM and CDR2 ANQGSEA. The CDR3, as DNA: TGCAGCGTTGCGTGGGGCGATATCCTCTGCCGCGGCTACACCTTC. Protein product: CSVAWGDILCRGYTF.

This chain connects TRBV5-1 to TRBJ1-4; TRBD1 might be the D (5 bases). Trimming removed 4 bases from V and 5 bases from J, with 9 bases in between. The CDR3 consists of 13 residues. The germline V gene has CDR1 SGHRS and CDR2 YFSETQ. CDR3 sequence: CASSPGPNEKLFF. The CDR3 nucleotides read TGCGCCAGCAGCCCGGGACCCAATGAAAAACTGTTTTTT.

The DNA of the CDR3 is TGTGCCAGCAGCATGACAGGGCGATATGAAAAACTGTTTTTT. Its protein product is CASSMTGRYEKLFF. This chain joins TRBV5-6 and TRBJ1-4; TRBD1 agrees at 7 bases. V shed 4 bases and J 6 bases; nucleotides not matched to a gene: 6. The CDR3 consists of 14 residues. Germline assignment: CDR1 SGHDT and CDR2 YYEEEE.

The chain combines TRBV4-2 with TRBJ2-7; no clear D gene. V was clipped by 4 bases and J by 7 bases, with 23 bases between them. The germline gives CDR1 LGHNA, CDR2 YNFKEQ. The CDR3 length is 16 residues. CDR3 sequence (DNA): TGTGCCAGCAGCCCTGGTCGGAACACCTACCTGGGGGAGCAGTACTTC. Translation: CASSPGRNTYLGEQYF.

The chain is built from TRBV10-2 and TRBJ2-1; TRBD1 is a possible D gene (6 bases). Deletions cut 6 bases from V and 5 bases from J, with 11 bases between. The CDR3 loop spans 13 amino acids. Germline V gene sequence: CDR1 WSHSY, CDR2 SAAADI. The CDR3 here is CASSQDRHNEQFF. The CDR3 nucleotides are TGCGCCAGCAGCCAAGACAGGCACAATGAGCAGTTCTTC.

V gene TRBV18 combines with J gene TRBJ1-5, with D possibly being TRBD1 (6 bases). V was cut by 5 bases and J by 1 base, with 12 bases left in between. The CDR3 is made up of 15 amino acids. Germline lookup yields CDR1 KGHSH and CDR2 LQKENI. The CDR3 DNA follows: TGTGCCAGCTCAGGGAGGCAGGGGAGCAATCAGCCCCAGCATTTT. Translation: CASSGRQGSNQPQHF.

V gene TRBV27 combines with J gene TRBJ2-7; D perhaps matches TRBD2 (6 bases). The CDR3 covers 13 residues. The germline gives CDR1 MNHEY, CDR2 SMNVEV (reference sequence). Trimming left V 6 bases short and J 6 bases short, with 15 bases between. The CDR3 DNA is TGTGCCAGCAGGCGGGATCGGGCGGGCGAGCAGTACTTC. This translates into CASRRDRAGEQYF.

The rearrangement links TRBV4-2 to TRBJ2-7, with 7 bases matching TRBD2. This CDR3 has 14 amino acids. Per the germline V gene, CDR1 is LGHNA and CDR2 is YNFKEQ. Trimming cost V 4 bases and J 2 bases; bases outside gene matches: 5. The CDR3 protein is CASSPSGVPYEQYF. The DNA for the CDR3 is TGTGCCAGCAGCCCCAGCGGGGTACCCTACGAGCAGTACTTC.

The CDR3 sequence is CAISGGSGGTYEQYF. The CDR3 region has the DNA TGTGCCATCAGTGGAGGTAGCGGGGGTACCTACGAGCAGTACTTC. This chain connects TRBV10-3 to TRBJ2-7; 9 bases line up with TRBD2. The CDR3 contains 15 residues. Germline CDR1 and CDR2: ENHRY and SYGVKD. V gave up 4 bases and J gave up 2 bases; unmatched junction bases: 6.

V is TRBV2 and J is TRBJ1-5; the match to TRBD1 covers 7 bases. J lost 2 bases, V lost 4 bases, and 5 bases had no gene match. Germline CDR1 reads SNHLY; CDR2 reads FYNNEI. CDR3 length: 15 amino acids. The CDR3 here is CASSGQGFGNQPQHF. DNA for the CDR3: TGTGCCAGCAGTGGACAGGGATTTGGCAATCAGCCCCAGCATTTT. The variable domain in full, with the rest retrieved from reference TRBV2 and TRBJ1-5, is EPEVTQTPSHQVTQMGQEVILRCVPISNHLYFYWYRQILGQKVEFLVSFYNNEISEKSEIFDDQFSVERPDGSNFTLKIRSTKLEDSAMYFCASSGQGFGNQPQHFGDGTRLSIL.

The chain employs TRBV6-4 and TRBJ2-1, with TRBD2 matching over 9 bases. Germline loops: CDR1 MRHNA, CDR2 SNTAGT. The CDR3 is made up of 14 amino acids. Trimming cost V 6 bases and J 7 bases; bases outside gene matches: 7. The CDR3 protein is CASRMTSGYNEQFF. The CDR3 region has the DNA TGTGCCAGCAGAATGACTAGCGGTTATAATGAGCAGTTCTTC.

The V call is TRBV18, the J call TRBJ2-3; D gene unclear. Germline V CDR1 and CDR2: KGHSH, LQKENI. V dropped 1 base and J dropped 2 bases, with 13 bases sitting between them. The CDR3 length is 16 residues. The CDR3 DNA follows: TGTGCCAGCTCACCACAGACACAAGCCTACACAGATACGCAGTATTTT. Protein sequence: CASSPQTQAYTDTQYF.

This clone was seen a few times. The chain links TRBV6-5 to TRBJ2-7; D is ambiguous. Trimming cost V 7 bases and J 6 bases, with 10 bases left between them. The length of the CDR3 is 11 residues. Germline values: CDR1 MNHEY, CDR2 SVGAGI. CDR3 amino acids: CASTGIGEQYF. CDR3 nucleotides: TGTGCCAGCACCGGAATAGGCGAGCAGTACTTC.

This sequence joins TRBV28 and TRBJ2-7; D is perhaps TRBD1 or TRBD2 (5 bases each). Germline loops: CDR1 MDHEN, CDR2 SYDVKM. V was clipped by 4 bases and J by 0 bases, with 10 bases between them. The CDR3 is 14 amino acids. The CDR3 here is CASSSGTGSYEQYF. The CDR3 nucleotides read TGTGCCAGCAGTTCCGGGACCGGCTCCTACGAGCAGTACTTC. Together with reference TRBV28 and TRBJ2-7, the CDR3 gives the full variable domain: DVKVTQSSRYLVKRTGEKVFLECVQDMDHENMFWYRQDPGLGLRLIYFSYDVKMKEKGDIPEGYSVSREKKERFSLILESASTNQTSMYLCASSSGTGSYEQYFGPGTRLTVT.

The chain is built from TRBV9 and TRBJ2-7, with 8 nucleotides matching TRBD2. Germline V lookup: CDR1 SGDLS, CDR2 YYNGEE. The CDR3 has 13 amino acids. J was trimmed by 4 bases and V by 3 bases; bases with no gene match: 3. The CDR3 region is CASSEVAGYEQYF. CDR3 sequence (DNA): TGTGCCAGCAGCGAAGTAGCGGGATACGAGCAGTACTTC. The full variable domain, its missing parts supplied by reference TRBV9 and TRBJ2-7, is DSGVTQTPKHLITATGQRVTLRCSPRSGDLSVYWYQQSLDQGLQFLIQYYNGEERAKGNILERFSAQQFPDLHSELNLSSLELGDSALYFCASSEVAGYEQYFGPGTRLTVT.